The 28 T cell receptor beta chains listed next were all sequenced from one sample in a study of T-cell memory formation after mild COVID-19. TCRdb called the 5' RACE reads again in MiXCR, with one record for every CDR3 protein. The table lists 140,000 to 150,000 distinct CDR3 sequences, around 25% of them singletons, with approximately 25% in the top ten. The sequenced sample consisted of PBMCs or a T cell subset sorted from them (not recorded which). All receptors come from an adult woman who had mild COVID-19 (a few samples of this study predate the infection). Cell type and time point are not known.

This chain links TRBV9 with TRBJ2-7; D is unresolved. Germline loops: CDR1 SGDLS, CDR2 YYNGEE. With 2 bases removed from V and 6 bases from J, the gap between germline ends came to 9 bases. The CDR3 is made up of 12 amino acids. CDR3 sequence (DNA): TGTGCCAGCAGCGTGGGTCTGTCCGAGCAGTACTTC. Translating gives CASSVGLSEQYF.

This rearrangement joins TRBV6-2 or TRBV6-3 to TRBJ2-7, with TRBD1 matching 9 bases. CDR1 MNHEY and CDR2 SVGEGT come from the germline V gene. The ends lost 8 bases at V and 2 bases at J; junction bases unmatched: 4. This CDR3 comprises 13 residues. This CDR3 reads CASGQGTTYEQYF. In DNA, the CDR3 is TGTGCCAGCGGACAGGGGACTACCTACGAGCAGTACTTC.

The chain couples TRBV6-5 to TRBJ2-7; the match to TRBD2 covers 9 bases. Germline V gene sequence: CDR1 MNHEY, CDR2 SVGAGI. This CDR3 comprises 15 residues. Unmatched junction bases numbered 5, after V lost 5 bases and J lost 0 bases. The DNA of the CDR3 is TGTGCCAGCAGTCCGTCGACTAGCGGCTCCTACGAGCAGTACTTC. Its protein product is CASSPSTSGSYEQYF.

The sample holds a few counts of this clonotype. The chain has TRBV29-1 and TRBJ2-7; possibly TRBD2 for D (6 bases). This CDR3 is built from 12 residues. With 6 bases removed from V and 3 bases from J, the gap between germline ends came to 12 bases. Germline CDR1 SQVTM, CDR2 ANQGSEA. In DNA, the CDR3 is TGCAGCGTGGAGGGTTCTCTCTACGAGCAGTACTTC. Translating it yields CSVEGSLYEQYF.

V usage is TRBV9 and J usage is TRBJ2-1, with a weak D call TRBD2 (6 bases). The CDR3 is 16 residues long. Per germline, CDR1 SGDLS and CDR2 YYNGEE. Trimming took off 0 bases at V and 3 bases at J, with 13 bases between the two ends. For the CDR3, the DNA is TGTGCCAGCAGCGTAGGGGGCCAGCGGGTCTACAATGAGCAGTTCTTC. Translated: CASSVGGQRVYNEQFF.

V and J are TRBV2 and TRBJ2-7, with 10 bases identical to TRBD2. V trimming: 4 bases; J trimming: 6 bases; junction bases outside the gene matches: 6. This CDR3 spans 14 amino acids. Per the germline V gene, CDR1 is SNHLY and CDR2 is FYNNEI. The CDR3 bases are TGTGCCAGCAGTGTTGGACTAGCGGTCCTCGAGCAGTACTTC. Translated, it gives CASSVGLAVLEQYF.

This clonotype has a handful of counts. The V call is TRBV7-2, the J call TRBJ2-7, with TRBD2 matching 7 bases. The J segment lost 3 bases and the V segment lost 1 base, leaving 6 bases of the junction unmatched. The V gene's germline CDR1 is SGHTA and CDR2 FQGNSA. This CDR3 has 15 amino acids. The CDR3 here is CASSLGLGGSYEQYF. In nucleotides, the CDR3 is TGTGCCAGCAGCTTAGGATTGGGCGGGAGCTACGAGCAGTACTTC.

This clonotype has only a few counts. V and J are TRBV7-9 and TRBJ2-7, with 8 bases matching TRBD2. The germline gives CDR1 SEHNR, CDR2 FQNEAQ (reference sequence). The length of the CDR3 is 16 residues. J gave up 3 bases and V 4 bases, and 11 bases lay outside the gene matches. Written as DNA, the CDR3 is TGTGCCAGCAGCTCCCTTGCGGGAGGTTCGATCTACGAGCAGTACTTC. Translated: CASSSLAGGSIYEQYF.

The gene calls are TRBV6-6 and TRBJ2-7; TRBD2 matches 10 bases. Looked up from germline, CDR1 is MNHNY and CDR2 is SVGAGI (reference sequence). The V and J ends lost 5 bases and 2 bases, in that order; junction bases with no gene match: 6. The CDR3 loop spans 15 amino acids. The CDR3 region is CASSPGLAFAYEQYF. The CDR3 DNA reads TGTGCCAGCAGTCCGGGACTAGCGTTCGCCTACGAGCAGTACTTC.

V gene TRBV7-2 combines with J gene TRBJ2-3; 12 positions agree with TRBD2. V trimming: 1 base; J trimming: 2 bases; junction bases outside the gene matches: 4. The CDR3 runs 17 residues. Germline loops: CDR1 SGHTA, CDR2 FQGNSA. The CDR3 DNA sequence: TGTGCCAGCAGCTTAGGGCTAGCGGGGGGGCCCACAGATACGCAGTATTTT. This codes for CASSLGLAGGPTDTQYF.

The table lists this clonotype with a few counts. J is TRBJ2-7 and V is TRBV7-9; D possibly corresponds to TRBD2 (7 bases). This CDR3 comprises 16 residues. The V end was cut by 0 bases, the J end by 0 bases, with 12 bases between. From germline, CDR1 is SEHNR and CDR2 FQNEAQ (reference sequence). In nucleotides, the CDR3 is TGTGCCAGCAGCTTAGCCCCAGCGGGACACTCCTACGAGCAGTACTTC. Translated, it gives CASSLAPAGHSYEQYF.

There are a few counts of this clonotype. V is TRBV7-8 and J is TRBJ2-2; either TRBD1 or TRBD2 may fit D (5 bases each). The V end was cut by 5 bases, the J end by 5 bases, with 15 bases between. Germline V lookup: CDR1 SGHVS, CDR2 FQNEAQ. The CDR3 length is 15 residues. The CDR3 sequence: CASSPDPGSTGELFF. CDR3 nucleotides: TGTGCCAGCAGCCCAGACCCAGGGAGTACCGGGGAGCTGTTTTTT.

This chain uses TRBV28 with TRBJ2-3; TRBD1 matches at 7 bases. The CDR3 spans 14 residues. The V segment lost 3 bases and the J segment 0 bases; nucleotides outside the gene matches: 0. Germline V gives CDR1 MDHEN, CDR2 SYDVKM. CDR3 nucleotides: TGTGCCAGCAGTTTGACAGGGAGCACAGATACGCAGTATTTT. Translating it yields CASSLTGSTDTQYF.

The chain combines TRBV7-6 with TRBJ1-5; D gene ambiguous. This CDR3 comprises 14 residues. CDR1 SGHVS and CDR2 FNYEAQ come from the germline V gene. The ends were cut back, 3 bases at V and 1 base at J, with 7 bases in the middle. This chain's CDR3 is CASSLLGSNQPQHF. CDR3 sequence (DNA): TGTGCCAGCAGCTTGCTGGGCAGCAATCAGCCCCAGCATTTT.

This clonotype was counted a few times. This rearrangement joins TRBV12-3 or TRBV12-4 to TRBJ2-7; 13 bases map to TRBD2. The CDR3 is 16 residues long. V lost 5 bases to trimming and J lost 0 bases; unmatched junction nucleotides: 4. The DNA of the CDR3 is TGTGCCAGCAGTCCGGGACTAGCGGGAATCTCCTACGAGCAGTACTTC. Protein: CASSPGLAGISYEQYF.

This chain uses TRBV29-1 with TRBJ2-5, with 11 bases lining up with TRBD2. V shed 3 bases, J shed 7 bases, and the junction held 16 bases outside the gene matches. The V gene's germline CDR1 is SQVTM and CDR2 ANQGSEA. The CDR3 has 17 amino acids. The CDR3 coding sequence is TGCAGCGTTGACGCGGGGCTAGCGGGAGGCACTCCATGGACCCAGTACTTC. Protein: CSVDAGLAGGTPWTQYF.

This clonotype was counted a few times. This chain uses TRBV24-1 with TRBJ2-4; D might be TRBD1 (6 bases). The CDR3 has 17 residues. The germline V gene encodes CDR1 KGHDR and CDR2 SFDVKD. V lost 4 bases and J lost 1, with 16 bases in between. CDR3 nucleotide sequence: TGTGCCACCAGTGACCCCAGGGGTGGCGTCGCCAAAAACATTCAGTACTTC. It translates to CATSDPRGGVAKNIQYF.

The chain links TRBV6-5 to TRBJ2-7, with D possibly TRBD2 on 6 matching bases. CDR3 size: 16 residues. V dropped 6 bases and J dropped 4 bases, with 22 bases sitting between them. Germline V lookup: CDR1 MNHEY, CDR2 SVGAGI. CDR3 DNA: TGTGCCAGCAGCCGAGGATTAAATAGCGGAGTATACGAGCAGTACTTC. As protein: CASSRGLNSGVYEQYF.

This clonotype was detected many times. CDR3 DNA: TGTGCCAGCAGCCCTCCTAATCAGCCCCAGCATTTT. Protein sequence: CASSPPNQPQHF. This sequence joins TRBV7-9 and TRBJ1-5, with D unresolved. In germline, CDR1 is SEHNR, CDR2 FQNEAQ (reference sequence). The CDR3 loop spans 12 amino acids. Trimming took off 5 bases at V and 4 bases at J, with 6 bases between the two ends.

This clonotype was observed a few times. J is TRBJ2-1 and V is TRBV4-3; possibly TRBD1 for D (5 bases). Looked up from germline, CDR1 is LGHNA and CDR2 is YSLEER. This CDR3 has 16 residues. Between the trimmed V and J ends, which lost 0 bases and 0 bases, there was a span of 9 bases. CDR3: CASSQERGTSYNEQFF. CDR3 nucleotide sequence: TGCGCCAGCAGCCAAGAAAGGGGTACCTCCTACAATGAGCAGTTCTTC.

This sequence joins TRBV20-1 and TRBJ1-2; D ambiguous. Germline CDR1 reads DFQATT; CDR2 reads SNEGSKA (reference sequence). Trimming shortened V by 1 base and J by 1 base, and 10 bases separated the two germline ends. This CDR3 comprises 14 residues. CDR3 coding DNA: TGCAGTGCTAGAGTGGCAGTTGATAACTATGGCTACACCTTC. Translation: CSARVAVDNYGYTF.

In DNA, the CDR3 is TGTGCCAGCAGCTCCTACCCCGGGGTAGTCAACGAGCAGTACTTC. This encodes CASSSYPGVVNEQYF. The V call is TRBV7-6, the J call TRBJ2-7; weak D call: TRBD2 (5 bases). Trimming pared 4 bases from V and 5 bases from J, leaving 18 bases between. Germline assignment: CDR1 SGHVS and CDR2 FNYEAQ. The CDR3 sequence is 15 residues long.

Regarding this clonotype: An end of the junction differs from the germline gene, which may be a read error. The V call is TRBV12-3 or TRBV12-4, the J call TRBJ2-7; a weak D match, TRBD2 (6 bases). The CDR3 is 13 residues long. This CDR3 reads CASRLSGFYEQYF. For the CDR3, the DNA is TGTGCCAGCCGTTTAAGCGGGTTCTACGAGCAGTACTTC.

This clonotype was counted a few times. The rearrangement links TRBV4-1 to TRBJ2-3; 8 positions agree with TRBD2. Germline V gene data show CDR1 as MGHRA and CDR2 as YSYEKL. Germline trimming cut 4 bases from V and 1 base from J; bases unmatched to any gene: 4. The CDR3 has 15 residues. The CDR3 region has the DNA TGCGCCAGCAGCCTCGGGGGGGCCGGCACAGATACGCAGTATTTT. Translation gives CASSLGGAGTDTQYF.

The V gene is TRBV20-1, the J gene TRBJ2-7; no reliable D call. V was pared by 1 base and J by 7 bases, with 11 bases between. The CDR3 is 12 amino acids. Germline loops: CDR1 DFQATT, CDR2 SNEGSKA (reference sequence). The CDR3 loop is CSARAGTREQYF. The CDR3 DNA reads as TGCAGTGCTAGAGCTGGAACCAGGGAGCAGTACTTC.

There are a few counts of this clonotype. This rearrangement joins TRBV12-3 or TRBV12-4 to TRBJ2-3; D might be TRBD1 (5 bases). The CDR3 consists of 14 residues. Trimming cost V 3 bases and J 5 bases, with 12 bases left between them. CDR3 DNA: TGTGCCAGCAGTTTTCACAGGTCTTTAGATACGCAGTATTTT. It specifies CASSFHRSLDTQYF.

This clonotype was seen a handful of times. The gene calls are TRBV12-3 or TRBV12-4 and TRBJ2-7; no reliable D call. The CDR3 contains 12 residues. V was trimmed by 1 base and J by 9 bases, leaving 10 bases between them. The CDR3 bases are TGTGCCAGCAGTTTAGGGGCCATGGGGCAGTACTTC. It codes for CASSLGAMGQYF.

The CDR3 sequence: CASSSGPGDTEAFF. The CDR3 DNA reads as TGTGCCAGCAGCTCCGGGCCTGGGGACACTGAAGCTTTCTTT. The chain links TRBV7-9 to TRBJ1-1; D is ambiguous. The CDR3 runs 14 residues. Germline loops: CDR1 SEHNR, CDR2 FQNEAQ (reference sequence). Trimming left V 4 bases short and J 3 bases short, with 12 bases between.